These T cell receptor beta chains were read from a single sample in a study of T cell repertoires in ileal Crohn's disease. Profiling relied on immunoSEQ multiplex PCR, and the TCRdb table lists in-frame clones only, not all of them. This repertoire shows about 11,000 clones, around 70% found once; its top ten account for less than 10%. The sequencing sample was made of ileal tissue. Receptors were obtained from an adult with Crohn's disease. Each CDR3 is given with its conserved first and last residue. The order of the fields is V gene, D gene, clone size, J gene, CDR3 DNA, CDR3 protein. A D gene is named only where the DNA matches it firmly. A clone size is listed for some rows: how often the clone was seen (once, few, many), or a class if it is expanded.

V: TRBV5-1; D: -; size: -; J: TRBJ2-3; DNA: TGCGCCAGCAGCTTGGTAGGGGAACCCACAGATACGCAGTATTTT; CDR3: CASSLVGEPTDTQYF
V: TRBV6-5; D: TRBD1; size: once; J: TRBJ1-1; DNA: TGTGCCAGCAGTAGACAGACAGGGATGAACACTGAAGCTTTCTTT; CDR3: CASSRQTGMNTEAFF
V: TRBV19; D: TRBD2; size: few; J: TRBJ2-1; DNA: TGTGCCAGTAGTAACCTAGCGGGATCCCACAATGAGCAGTTCTTC; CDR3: CASSNLAGSHNEQFF
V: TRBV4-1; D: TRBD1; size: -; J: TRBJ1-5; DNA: TGCGCCAGCAGCCAGATGACAGGGTCCGATCAGCCCCAGCATTTT; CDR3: CASSQMTGSDQPQHF
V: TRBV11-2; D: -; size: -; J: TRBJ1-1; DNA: TGTGCCAGCAGCTTGGGGACTGCCCTTACGAACACTGAAGCTTTCTTT; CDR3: CASSLGTALTNTEAFF
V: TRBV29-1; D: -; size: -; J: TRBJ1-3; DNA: TGCAGCGCTACCCCCGGGAGGGGAGGAAACACCATATATTTT; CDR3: CSATPGRGGNTIYF
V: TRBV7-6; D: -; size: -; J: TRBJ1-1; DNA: TGTGCCAGCAGCCCCCGCGGGGTTCGGCAGAACACTGAAGCTTTCTTT; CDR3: CASSPRGVRQNTEAFF
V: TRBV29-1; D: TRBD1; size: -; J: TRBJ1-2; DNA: TGCAGCGTTGAGCAGACAGGGAACTATGGCTACACCTTC; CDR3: CSVEQTGNYGYTF
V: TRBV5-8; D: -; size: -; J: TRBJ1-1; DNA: TGTGCCAGCAGCCTCCCGACAGGTCAACAAACTGAAGCTTTCTTT; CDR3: CASSLPTGQQTEAFF
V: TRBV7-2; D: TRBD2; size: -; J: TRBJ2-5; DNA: TGTGCCAGCAGCAGGACTAGGTACTTCCAAGGGACCCAGTACTTC; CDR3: CASSRTRYFQGTQYF
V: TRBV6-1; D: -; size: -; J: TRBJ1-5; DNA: TGTGCCAGCAGTGTCCTAGGGGACACCGGTCAGCCCCAGCATTTT; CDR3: CASSVLGDTGQPQHF
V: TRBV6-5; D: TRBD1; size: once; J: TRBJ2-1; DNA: TGTGCCAGCAGATGGGGACAGAGCTCCTACAATGAGCAGTTCTTC; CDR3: CASRWGQSSYNEQFF
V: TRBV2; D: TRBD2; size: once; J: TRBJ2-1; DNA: TGTGCCAGCAGTGAATTTAGCGGGAGGAGGAATGAGCAGTTCTTC; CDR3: CASSEFSGRRNEQFF
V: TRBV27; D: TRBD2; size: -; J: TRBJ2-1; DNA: TGTGCCAGCAGTCCCCCCAGGGTAGCGGGAGCCTCCTACAATGAGCAGTTCTTC; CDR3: CASSPPRVAGASYNEQFF
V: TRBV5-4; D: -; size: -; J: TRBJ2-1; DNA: TGTGCCAGCAGCTTGAACTCCCCCAATGAGCAGTTCTTC; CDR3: CASSLNSPNEQFF
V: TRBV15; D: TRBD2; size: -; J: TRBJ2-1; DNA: TGTGCCACCAGCAGAGATCGTAGCGGGGGATTGATACCAAGCTCCTACAATGAGCAGTTCTTC; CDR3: CATSRDRSGGLIPSSYNEQFF
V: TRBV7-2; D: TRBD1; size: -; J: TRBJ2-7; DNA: TGTGCCAGCAGCAGGGACAGAACTTACGAGCAGTACTTC; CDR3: CASSRDRTYEQYF
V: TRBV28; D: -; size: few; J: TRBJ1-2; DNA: TGTGCCAGCAGTCCCAGGGCCTATGGCTACACCTTC; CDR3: CASSPRAYGYTF
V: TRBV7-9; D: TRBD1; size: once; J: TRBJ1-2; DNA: TGTGCCACGGACAGGGGCCGGACTAACTATGGCTACACCTTC; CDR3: CATDRGRTNYGYTF
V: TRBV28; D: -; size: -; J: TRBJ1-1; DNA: TGTGCCAGCACCATTCAAATGAACACTGAAGCTTTCTTT; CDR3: CASTIQMNTEAFF
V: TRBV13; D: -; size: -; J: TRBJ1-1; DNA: TGTGCCAGCGCCCGAGAGGGGGGGAGGAACACTGAAGCTTTCTTT; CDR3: CASAREGGRNTEAFF
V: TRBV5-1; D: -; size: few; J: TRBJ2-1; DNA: TGCGCCAGCAGCTTGGAACAGGCCTACAATGAGCAGTTCTTC; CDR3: CASSLEQAYNEQFF
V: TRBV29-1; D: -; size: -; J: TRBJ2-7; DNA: TGCAGCGTTATAAGCGTCTACGAGCAGTACTTC; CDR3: CSVISVYEQYF
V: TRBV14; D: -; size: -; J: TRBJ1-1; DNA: TGTGCCAGCAGCCAGTCCCCTCGGACTGAAGCTTTCTTT; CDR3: CASSQSPRTEAFF
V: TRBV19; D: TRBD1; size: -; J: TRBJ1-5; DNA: TGTGCCAGTAGCACGGGACAGAGCAATCAGCCCCAGCATTTT; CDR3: CASSTGQSNQPQHF
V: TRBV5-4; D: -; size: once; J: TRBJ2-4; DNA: TGTGCCAGCAGCTTGCTCGGGAGTCGGTCCAAAAACATTCAGTACTTC; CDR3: CASSLLGSRSKNIQYF
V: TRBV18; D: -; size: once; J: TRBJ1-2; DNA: TGTGCCAGCTCACCAACGCGGGGCTATGGCTACACCTTC; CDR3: CASSPTRGYGYTF
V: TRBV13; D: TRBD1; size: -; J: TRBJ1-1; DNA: TGTGCCAGCAGCTTAGATCAGGGGGCGTCCACTGAAGCTTTCTTT; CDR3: CASSLDQGASTEAFF
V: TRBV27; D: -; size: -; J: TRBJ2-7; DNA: TGTGCCAGCAGTCCCTTCGGTGGGGGCCACGAGCAGTACTTC; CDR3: CASSPFGGGHEQYF
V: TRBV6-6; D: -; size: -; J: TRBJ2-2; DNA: TGTGCCAGCAGTTACCCCGCCGGGGAGCTGTTTTTT; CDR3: CASSYPAGELFF
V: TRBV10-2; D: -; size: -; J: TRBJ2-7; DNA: TGCGCCAGCCTCAACGGTAACGAGCAGTACTTC; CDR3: CASLNGNEQYF
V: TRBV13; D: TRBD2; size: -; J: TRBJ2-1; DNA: TGTGCCAGCACAGAACCGGGACTAGCGTACAATGAGCAGTTCTTC; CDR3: CASTEPGLAYNEQFF
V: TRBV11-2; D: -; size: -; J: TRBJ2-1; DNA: TGTGCCAGCAGCTACTACCCCAATGAGCAGTTCTTC; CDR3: CASSYYPNEQFF
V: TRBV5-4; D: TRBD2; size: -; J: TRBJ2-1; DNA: TGTGCCAGCAACCCTAGCGGGTCCTACAATGAGCAGTTCTTC; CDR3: CASNPSGSYNEQFF
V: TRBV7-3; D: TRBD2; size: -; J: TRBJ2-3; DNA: TGTGCCAGCAGCTTAATCGGGCGGGAGGGAGGAGTTACAGATACGCAGTATTTT; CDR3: CASSLIGREGGVTDTQYF
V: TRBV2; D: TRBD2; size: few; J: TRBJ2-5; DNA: TGTGCCAGCAGTGATGGTAGCGGGATGGGGGAGACCCAGTACTTC; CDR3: CASSDGSGMGETQYF
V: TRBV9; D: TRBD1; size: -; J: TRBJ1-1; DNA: TGTGCCAGCAGCGGACAGGGTAGGAACACTGAAGCTTTCTTT; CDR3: CASSGQGRNTEAFF
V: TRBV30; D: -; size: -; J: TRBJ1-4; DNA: TGTGCCTTTCAACGCCAGGGTGGGGGGGCAACTAATGAAAAACTGTTTTTT; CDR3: CAFQRQGGGATNEKLFF
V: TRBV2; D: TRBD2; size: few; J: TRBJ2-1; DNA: TGTGCCAGCAGTTCCTACGGGAGGGGGGATGAGCAGTTCTTC; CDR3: CASSSYGRGDEQFF
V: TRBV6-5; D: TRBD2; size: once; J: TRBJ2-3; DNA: TGTGCCAGCAGTTTGACGGCGGGAGGGCCAGATACGCAGTATTTT; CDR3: CASSLTAGGPDTQYF
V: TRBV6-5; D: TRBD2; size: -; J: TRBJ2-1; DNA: TGTGCCAGCAGCCGCGGGGGATCCTACAATGAGCAGTTCTTC; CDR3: CASSRGGSYNEQFF
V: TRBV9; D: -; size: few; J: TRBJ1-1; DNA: TGTGCCAGCAGCGTAGGGCCCTTGAACACTGAAGCTTTCTTT; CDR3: CASSVGPLNTEAFF
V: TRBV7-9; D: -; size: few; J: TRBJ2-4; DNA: TGTGCCAGCGGGACGAATATTCAGGGGAGGGGGGCCAACCAAAACATTCAGTACTTC; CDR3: CASGTNIQGRGANQNIQYF
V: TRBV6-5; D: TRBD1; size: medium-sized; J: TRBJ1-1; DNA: TGTGCCAGCAGTAGAAGGACAGGGGGCACTGAAGCTTTCTTT; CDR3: CASSRRTGGTEAFF
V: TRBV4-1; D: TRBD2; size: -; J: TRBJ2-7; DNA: TGCGCCAGCAGCCACGACATAGCGGGAACTTCCTACGAGCAGTACTTC; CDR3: CASSHDIAGTSYEQYF
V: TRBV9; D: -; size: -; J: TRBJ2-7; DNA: TGTGCCAGCAGCGTATCCCCAGGGGTCGCGTACGAGCAGTACTTC; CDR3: CASSVSPGVAYEQYF
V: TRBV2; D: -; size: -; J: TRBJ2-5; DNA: TGTGCCAGCAGTCCCCGATTGGGAGGCTGGGAGACCCAGTACTTC; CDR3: CASSPRLGGWETQYF
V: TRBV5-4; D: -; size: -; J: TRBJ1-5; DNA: TGTGCCAGCAGCCGTGGGGGGGGGAATCAGCCCCAGCATTTT; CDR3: CASSRGGGNQPQHF
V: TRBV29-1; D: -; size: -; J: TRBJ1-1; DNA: TGCAGCGTGCCCTCGACAGGAGAAGCTTTCTTT; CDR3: CSVPSTGEAFF
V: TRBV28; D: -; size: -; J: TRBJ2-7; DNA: TGTGCCAGCAGTTTGCGTAACGAGCAGTACTTC; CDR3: CASSLRNEQYF
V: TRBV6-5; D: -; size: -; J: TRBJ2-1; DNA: TGTGCCAGCACAGCGGCCCGGAATGAGCAGTTCTTC; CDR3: CASTAARNEQFF
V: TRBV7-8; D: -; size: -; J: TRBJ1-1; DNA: TGTGCCAGCAGCTGGGAGGGGACCATGAACACTGAAGCTTTCTTT; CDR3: CASSWEGTMNTEAFF
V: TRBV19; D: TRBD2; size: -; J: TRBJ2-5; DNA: TGTGCCAGTAAGAGGGCTAGCGGAAACCATCAGTACTTC; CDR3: CASKRASGNHQYF
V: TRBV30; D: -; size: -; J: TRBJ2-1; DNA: TGTGCCTGGAGTGGAGCGATAACCTACAATGAGCAGTTCTTC; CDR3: CAWSGAITYNEQFF
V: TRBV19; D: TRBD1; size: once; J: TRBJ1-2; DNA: TGTGCCAGTAGTGCCCAACCGGGACAGGGGGCGCCAATTGGCTACACCTTC; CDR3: CASSAQPGQGAPIGYTF
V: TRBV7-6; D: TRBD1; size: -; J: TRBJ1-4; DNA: TGTGCCAGCAGCCCACCGGACAGGAAGGGAAAACTGTTTTTT; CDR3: CASSPPDRKGKLFF
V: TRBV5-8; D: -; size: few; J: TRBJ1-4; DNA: TGTGCCAGCAGCTTGTCGGGGGGCACTAATGAAAAACTGTTTTTT; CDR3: CASSLSGGTNEKLFF
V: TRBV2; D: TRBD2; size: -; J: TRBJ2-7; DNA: TGTGCCAGCACGAGAGAAGCGGGGCCCTACGAGCAGTACTTC; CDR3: CASTREAGPYEQYF